This T cell receptor (beta chain) derives from a study of blood T cells in healthy people across ages. Study conclusions and caveats: Donor CMV status was unknown, possibly confounding expanded clonotype changes.

Next came a second PCR, run for about 7 to 11 cycles, which used a sample-barcoded 5' primer along with a J-beta primer mix. TCRdb fed the 5' RACE reads into MiXCR, producing one record per CDR3 protein. The table records 1.5 million to 2 million distinct CDR3 sequences, roughly 49% of them present only once. Turning to this clonotype: Its cognate antigen is unknown.

Germline lookup yields CDR1 SQVTM and CDR2 ANQGSEA. The ends were cut back, 4 bases at V and 2 bases at J, with 12 bases in the middle. The CDR3 has 13 amino acids. Peripheral blood was drawn, roughly 10 milliliters per donor. This chain uses TRBV29-1 with TRBJ2-7; tentative D call: TRBD1 (6 bases). Source material: blood. This clonotype originated in a woman aged 40 to 50 in good health. CDR3 amino acids: CSVARQATYEQYF. The CDR3 DNA is TGCAGCGTTGCCAGACAGGCTACCTACGAGCAGTACTTC.